The sequence of this T cell receptor beta chain was determined in a study of CXCR3-negative and CXCR3-positive naive CD8 T cells. Findings of the study overall: Fresh PBMCs served for most assays, and CXCR3 expression fell partially after cryopreservation. Naive CXCR3-positive and CXCR3-negative cells shared TRBV-TRBJ usage; memory cells diverged. Naive subsets were similarly diverse, while memory CD8+ repertoires were much less diverse. No difference in surface CD5 was seen between naive subsets, and TCR strength was inferred from TRB CDR3 properties.

The V gene's germline CDR1 is MGHDK and CDR2 SYGVNS. This CDR3 is 15 amino acids long. Of note for this clonotype: Its antigen is unknown.

The TRB cDNA libraries were prepared by 5' RACE with UMI labels. TCRdb reprocessed the 5' RACE reads; each CDR3 protein has one entry and no DNA is given. This sample contains about 28,000 distinct CDR3 sequences. The chain uses TRBV25-1 and TRBJ1-1; the TCRdb D gene call, TRBD1, has no DNA to confirm it. This sequence originates from a human donor in good health. Some clones in this sample may be carry-over from other donors' samples. Sequencing input: memory CD8+ T cells from blood. CDR3: CASSEVGAVATEAFF.